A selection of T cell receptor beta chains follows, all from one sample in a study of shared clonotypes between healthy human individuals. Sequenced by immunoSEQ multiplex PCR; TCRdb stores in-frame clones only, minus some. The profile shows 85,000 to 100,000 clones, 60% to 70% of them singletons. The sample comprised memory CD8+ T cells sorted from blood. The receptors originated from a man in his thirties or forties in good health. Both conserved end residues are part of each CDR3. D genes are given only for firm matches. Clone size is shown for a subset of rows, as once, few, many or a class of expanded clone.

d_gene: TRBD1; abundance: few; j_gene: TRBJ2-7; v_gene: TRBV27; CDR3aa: CASSDRVVYEQYF; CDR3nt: TGTGCCAGCAGCGACAGGGTAGTGTACGAGCAGTACTTC
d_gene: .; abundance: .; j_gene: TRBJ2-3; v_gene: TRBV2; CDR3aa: CASREGADTQYF; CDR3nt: TGTGCCAGCAGGGAGGGGGCAGATACGCAGTATTTT
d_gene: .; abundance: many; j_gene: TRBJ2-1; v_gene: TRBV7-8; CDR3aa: CASSPSLGTIHEQFF; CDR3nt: TGTGCCAGCAGCCCGTCCCTTGGGACAATCCATGAGCAGTTCTTC
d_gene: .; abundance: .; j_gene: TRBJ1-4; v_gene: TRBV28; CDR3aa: CASSRLRDFNEKLFF; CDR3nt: TGTGCCAGCAGTCGCCTCCGGGACTTTAATGAAAAACTGTTTTTT
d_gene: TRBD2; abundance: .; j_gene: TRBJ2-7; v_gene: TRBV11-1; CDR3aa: CASGTSGSYEQYF; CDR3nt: TGTGCCAGCGGGACTAGCGGCTCCTACGAGCAGTACTTC
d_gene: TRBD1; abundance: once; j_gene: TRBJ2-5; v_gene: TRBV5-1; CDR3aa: CASSPTTGGVQETQYF; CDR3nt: TGCGCCAGCAGCCCCACGACAGGGGGGGTCCAAGAGACCCAGTACTTC
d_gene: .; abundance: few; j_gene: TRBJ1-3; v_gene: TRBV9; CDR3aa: CASSGLNSGNTIYF; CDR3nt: TGTGCCAGCAGCGGATTAAACTCTGGAAACACCATATATTTT
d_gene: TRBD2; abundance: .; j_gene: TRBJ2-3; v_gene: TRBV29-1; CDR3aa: CSVVAGVTRDTQYF; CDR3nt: TGCAGCGTTGTGGCGGGGGTGACACGAGATACGCAGTATTTT
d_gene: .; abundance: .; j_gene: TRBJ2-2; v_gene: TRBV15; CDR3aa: CATHPGQNTGELFF; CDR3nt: TGTGCCACCCATCCGGGACAGAACACCGGGGAGCTGTTTTTT
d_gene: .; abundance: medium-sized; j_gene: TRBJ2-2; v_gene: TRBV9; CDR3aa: CASSPVDPGELFF; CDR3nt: TGTGCCAGCAGCCCCGTTGACCCCGGGGAGCTGTTTTTT
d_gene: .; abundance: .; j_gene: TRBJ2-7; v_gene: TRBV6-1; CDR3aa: CASKGPSYEQYF; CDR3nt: TGTGCCAGCAAGGGGCCTTCCTACGAGCAGTACTTC
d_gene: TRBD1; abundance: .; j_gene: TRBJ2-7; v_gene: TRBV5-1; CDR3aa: CASHAPDRVYEQYF; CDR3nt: TGCGCCAGCCACGCCCCGGACAGGGTCTACGAGCAGTACTTC
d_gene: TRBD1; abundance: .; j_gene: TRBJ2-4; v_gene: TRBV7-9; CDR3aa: CASSLERRQGKNIQYF; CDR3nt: TGTGCCAGCAGCTTAGAACGCCGACAGGGCAAAAACATTCAGTACTTC
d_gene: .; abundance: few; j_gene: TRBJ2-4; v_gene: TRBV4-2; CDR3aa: CASSEQGGLAKNIQYF; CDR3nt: TGTGCCAGCAGCGAGCAGGGTGGACTAGCCAAAAACATTCAGTACTTC
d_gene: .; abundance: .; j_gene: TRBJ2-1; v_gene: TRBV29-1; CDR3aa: CSVDGLRTGNEQFF; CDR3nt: TGCAGCGTTGACGGACTCAGGACCGGCAATGAGCAGTTCTTC
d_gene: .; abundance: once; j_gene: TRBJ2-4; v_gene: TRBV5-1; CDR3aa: CASSVDPGAKNIQYF; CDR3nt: TGCGCCAGCAGCGTTGACCCGGGAGCCAAAAACATTCAGTACTTC
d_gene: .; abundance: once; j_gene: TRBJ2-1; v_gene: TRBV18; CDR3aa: CASSPTRPSYNEQFF; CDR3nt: TGTGCCAGCTCACCAACCCGTCCATCCTACAATGAGCAGTTCTTC
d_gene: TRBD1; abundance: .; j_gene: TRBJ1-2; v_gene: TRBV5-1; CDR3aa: CASSLAPGQGANYGYTF; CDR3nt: TGCGCCAGCAGCTTGGCCCCCGGACAGGGGGCTAACTATGGCTACACCTTC
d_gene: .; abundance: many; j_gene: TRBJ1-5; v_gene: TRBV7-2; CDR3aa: CASSRGLLGNQPQHF; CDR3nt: TGTGCCAGCAGCCGGGGCCTCTTGGGTAATCAGCCCCAGCATTTT
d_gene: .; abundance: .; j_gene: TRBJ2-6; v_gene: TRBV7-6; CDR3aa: CASSSTSSGANVLTF; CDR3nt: TGTGCCAGCAGCTCAACGAGCTCTGGGGCCAACGTCCTGACTTTC
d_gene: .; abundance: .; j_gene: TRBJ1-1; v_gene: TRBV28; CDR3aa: CASSLGGFGARGEAFF; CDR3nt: TGTGCCAGCAGTTTAGGGGGTTTTGGGGCCCGTGGGGAAGCTTTCTTT
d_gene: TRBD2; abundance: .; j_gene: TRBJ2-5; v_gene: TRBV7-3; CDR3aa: CASSLSVGGSVETQYF; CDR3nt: TGTGCCAGCAGCTTATCGGTCGGCGGGAGTGTGGAGACCCAGTACTTC
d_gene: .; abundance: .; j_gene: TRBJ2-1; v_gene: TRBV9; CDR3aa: CASSAGNEQFF; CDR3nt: TGTGCCAGCAGCGCGGGGAATGAGCAGTTCTTC
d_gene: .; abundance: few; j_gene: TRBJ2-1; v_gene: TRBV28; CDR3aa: CASSLSYNEQFF; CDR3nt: TGTGCCAGCAGTTTAAGTTACAATGAGCAGTTCTTC
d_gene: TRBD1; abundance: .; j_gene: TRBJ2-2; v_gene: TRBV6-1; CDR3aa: CASSQQGTGELFF; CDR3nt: TGTGCCAGCAGCCAACAGGGGACCGGGGAGCTGTTTTTT
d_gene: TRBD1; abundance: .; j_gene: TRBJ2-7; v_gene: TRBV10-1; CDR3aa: CASSQGGQGEKYF; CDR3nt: TGCGCCAGCAGCCAGGGGGGACAGGGAGAGAAGTACTTC
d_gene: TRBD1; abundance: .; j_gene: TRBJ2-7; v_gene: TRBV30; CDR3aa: CAWSGTGAYEQYF; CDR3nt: TGTGCCTGGTCCGGGACAGGTGCCTACGAGCAGTACTTC
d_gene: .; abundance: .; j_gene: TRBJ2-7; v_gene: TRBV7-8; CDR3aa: CASSPPSGEQYF; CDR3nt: TGTGCCAGCAGCCCGCCTTCGGGGGAGCAGTACTTC
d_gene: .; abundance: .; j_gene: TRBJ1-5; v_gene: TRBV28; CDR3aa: CASSFRGAGQPQHF; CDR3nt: TGTGCCAGCAGTTTTCGGGGGGCCGGTCAGCCCCAGCATTTT
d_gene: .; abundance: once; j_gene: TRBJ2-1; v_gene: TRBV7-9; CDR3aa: CASGRTSYNEQFF; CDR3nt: TGTGCCAGCGGGAGGACCTCCTACAATGAGCAGTTCTTC
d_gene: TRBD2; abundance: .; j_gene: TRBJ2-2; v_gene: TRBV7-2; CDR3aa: CASSRTGTSGSWELFF; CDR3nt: TGTGCCAGCAGTCGTACCGGGACTAGCGGGAGCTGGGAGCTGTTTTTT
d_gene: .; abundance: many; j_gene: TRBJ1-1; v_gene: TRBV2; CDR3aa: CASTAGSGTEAFF; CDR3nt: TGTGCCAGCACGGCGGGTTCCGGCACTGAAGCTTTCTTT
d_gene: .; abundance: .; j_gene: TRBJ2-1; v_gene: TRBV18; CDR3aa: CASSYSSPSSYNEQFF; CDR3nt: TGTGCCAGCTCATACAGCAGCCCGAGCTCCTACAATGAGCAGTTCTTC
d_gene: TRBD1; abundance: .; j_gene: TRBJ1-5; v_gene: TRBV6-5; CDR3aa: CASSYRGQGNQPQHF; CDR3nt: TGTGCCAGCAGTTACCGGGGACAGGGTAATCAGCCCCAGCATTTT
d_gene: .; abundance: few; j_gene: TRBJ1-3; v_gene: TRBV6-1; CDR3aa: CASSEVDIDQEPGNTIYF; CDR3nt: TGTGCCAGCAGTGAAGTAGATATTGATCAGGAACCTGGAAACACCATATATTTT
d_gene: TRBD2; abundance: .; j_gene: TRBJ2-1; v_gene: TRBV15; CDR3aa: CATSRVGAGDSYNEQFF; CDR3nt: TGTGCCACCAGCAGAGTGGGAGCGGGGGACTCCTACAATGAGCAGTTCTTC
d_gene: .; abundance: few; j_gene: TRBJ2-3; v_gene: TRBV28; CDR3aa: CASSLTGSSTDTQYF; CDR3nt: TGTGCCAGCAGTTTAACAGGCTCTAGCACAGATACGCAGTATTTT
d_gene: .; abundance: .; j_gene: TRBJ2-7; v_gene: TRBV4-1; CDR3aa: CASSQDKWSYEQYF; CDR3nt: TGCGCCAGCAGCCAAGATAAGTGGTCCTACGAGCAGTACTTC
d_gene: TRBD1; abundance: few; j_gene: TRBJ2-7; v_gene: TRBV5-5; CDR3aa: CASSFADREYEQYF; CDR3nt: TGTGCCAGCAGCTTCGCCGACAGGGAATACGAGCAGTACTTC
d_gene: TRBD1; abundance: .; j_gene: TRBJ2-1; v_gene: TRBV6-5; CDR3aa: CASSHVAGQDNEQFF; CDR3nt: TGTGCCAGCAGTCACGTAGCAGGACAGGACAATGAGCAGTTCTTC
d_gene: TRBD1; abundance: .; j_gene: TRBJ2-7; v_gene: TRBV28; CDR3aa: CASSPWTGESYEQYF; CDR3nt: TGTGCCAGCAGTCCTTGGACAGGGGAATCCTACGAGCAGTACTTC
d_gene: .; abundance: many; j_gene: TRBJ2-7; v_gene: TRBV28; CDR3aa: CASSSNYEQYF; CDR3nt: TGTGCCAGCAGTTCAAACTACGAGCAGTACTTC
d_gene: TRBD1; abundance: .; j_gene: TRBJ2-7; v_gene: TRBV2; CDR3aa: CASKLDAGTGGSYEQYF; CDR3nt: TGTGCCAGCAAGCTCGACGCTGGGACAGGGGGGTCCTACGAGCAGTACTTC
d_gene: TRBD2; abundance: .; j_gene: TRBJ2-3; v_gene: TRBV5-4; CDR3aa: CASSFPGGQDTQYF; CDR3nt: TGTGCCAGCAGTTTCCCGGGAGGGCAGGATACGCAGTATTTT
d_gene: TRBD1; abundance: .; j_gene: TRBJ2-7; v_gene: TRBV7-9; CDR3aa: CASSLATGTGAYEQYF; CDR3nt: TGTGCCAGCAGCTTAGCGACCGGGACAGGGGCCTACGAGCAGTACTTC